This T cell receptor beta chain was profiled in a study of CD8+ T cells in alopecia areata. Sequencing templates came from extracted RNA that was reverse transcribed into cDNA. Sequencing used immunoSEQ multiplex PCR; TCRdb keeps in-frame clones, though not all of them. Among around 140,000 clones, 49% were seen once, and the ten largest hold about 19%. This clone showed up just a few times. V was pared by 6 bases and J by 4 bases, with 10 bases between. Germline loops: CDR1 SGDLS, CDR2 YYNGEE. This CDR3 region has 12 residues. V usage is TRBV9 and J usage is TRBJ1-2; D unresolved. The TCR was taken from a human donor with alopecia areata. Sequenced here: CD8+ T cells sorted from blood, sampled at week 0. The CDR3 loop reads CASNGGPYGYTF. In DNA form, the CDR3 reads TGTGCCAGCAATGGCGGACCCTATGGCTACACCTTC. The full variable domain, in which reference TRBV9 and TRBJ1-2 provide the parts outside the CDR3, is DSGVTQTPKHLITATGQRVTLRCSPRSGDLSVYWYQQSLDQGLQFLIQYYNGEERAKGNILERFSAQQFPDLHSELNLSSLELGDSALYFCASNGGPYGYTFGSGTRLTVV.